The present T cell receptor (beta chain) was sequenced within a study of cytomegalovirus exposure and HLA in healthy donors. The germline gives CDR1 SGHRS, CDR2 YFSETQ. The V gene lost 1 base and the J gene lost 0 bases, with 8 bases spanning the gap. The CDR3 has 15 amino acids. Whole-study findings and limits: What a later analysis showed was that several of the most significant clusters appeared linked to common viral pathogens.

Turning to this clone: The antigen is undetermined.

The donors, nominally healthy at sampling, likely had unrecorded immune exposures. Primers for the PCR totalled 60 Vbeta and 13 Jbeta. Profiling relied on immunoSEQ multiplex PCR, and the TCRdb table lists in-frame clones only, not all of them. This repertoire includes over 100,000 clones. The chain links TRBV5-1 to TRBJ2-1, with a weak D call TRBD2 (5 bases). The TCR originated in a woman in her thirties or forties in good health and CMV-seropositive. Material for sequencing was PBMCs. The CDR3 reads CASSLSGLSYNEQFF. The CDR3 DNA follows: TGCGCCAGCAGCTTGAGCGGTCTCTCCTACAATGAGCAGTTCTTC.